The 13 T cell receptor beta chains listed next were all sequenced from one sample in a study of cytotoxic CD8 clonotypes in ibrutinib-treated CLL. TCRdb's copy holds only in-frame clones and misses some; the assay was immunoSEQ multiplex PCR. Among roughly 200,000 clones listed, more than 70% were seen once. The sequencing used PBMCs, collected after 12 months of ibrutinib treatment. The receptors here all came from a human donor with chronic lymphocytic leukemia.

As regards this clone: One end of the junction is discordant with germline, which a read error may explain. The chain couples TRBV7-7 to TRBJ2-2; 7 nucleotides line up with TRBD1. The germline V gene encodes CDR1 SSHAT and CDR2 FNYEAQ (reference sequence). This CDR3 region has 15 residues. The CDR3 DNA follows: TGTGCTAGCAGTCAAGGGGGCTGGAACACCGGGGAGCTGTTTTTT. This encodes CASSQGGWNTGELFF.

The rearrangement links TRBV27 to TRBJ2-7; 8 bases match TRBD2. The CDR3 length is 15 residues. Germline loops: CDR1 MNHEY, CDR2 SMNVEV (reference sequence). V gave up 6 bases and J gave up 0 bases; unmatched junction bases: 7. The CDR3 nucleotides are TGTGCCAGCAGAAATCTAGCGGGCCTCTCCTACGAGCAGTACTTC. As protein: CASRNLAGLSYEQYF.

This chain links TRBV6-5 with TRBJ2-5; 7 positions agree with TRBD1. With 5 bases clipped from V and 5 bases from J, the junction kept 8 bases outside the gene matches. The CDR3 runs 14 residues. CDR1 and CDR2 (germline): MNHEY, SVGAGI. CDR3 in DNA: TGTGCCAGCAGTGCAACGACAGGGTGGGAGACCCAGTACTTC. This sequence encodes CASSATTGWETQYF.

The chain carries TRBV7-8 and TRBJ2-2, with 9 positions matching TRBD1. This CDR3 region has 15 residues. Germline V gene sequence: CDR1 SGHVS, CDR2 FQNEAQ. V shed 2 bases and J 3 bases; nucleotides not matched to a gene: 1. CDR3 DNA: TGTGCCAGCAGCTTAACAGGGGGCCACACCGGGGAGCTGTTTTTT. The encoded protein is CASSLTGGHTGELFF.

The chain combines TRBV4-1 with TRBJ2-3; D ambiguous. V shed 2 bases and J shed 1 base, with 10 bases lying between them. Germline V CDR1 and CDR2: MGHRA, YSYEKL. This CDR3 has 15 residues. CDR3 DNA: TGCGCCAGCAGCCAACAAGCGACCCGCACAGATACGCAGTATTTT. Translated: CASSQQATRTDTQYF.

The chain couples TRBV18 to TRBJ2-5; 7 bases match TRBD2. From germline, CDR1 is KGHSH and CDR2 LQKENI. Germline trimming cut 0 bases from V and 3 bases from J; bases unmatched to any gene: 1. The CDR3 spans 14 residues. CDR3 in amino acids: CASSPPGREETQYF. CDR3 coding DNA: TGTGCCAGCTCACCACCGGGGAGGGAAGAGACCCAGTACTTC.

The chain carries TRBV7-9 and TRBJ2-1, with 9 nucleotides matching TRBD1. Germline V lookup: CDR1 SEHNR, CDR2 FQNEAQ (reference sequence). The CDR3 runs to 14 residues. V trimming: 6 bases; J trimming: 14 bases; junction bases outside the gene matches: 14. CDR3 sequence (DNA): TGTGCCAGCAGTAAGGACAGGGGTTCAGGGAGTGAGTTCTTC. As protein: CASSKDRGSGSEFF.

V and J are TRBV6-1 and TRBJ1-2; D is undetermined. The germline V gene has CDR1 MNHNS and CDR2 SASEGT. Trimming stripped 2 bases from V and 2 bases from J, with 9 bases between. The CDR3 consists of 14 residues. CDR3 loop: CASSERRANYGYTF. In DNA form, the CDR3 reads TGTGCCAGCAGTGAAAGGAGAGCGAACTATGGCTACACCTTC.

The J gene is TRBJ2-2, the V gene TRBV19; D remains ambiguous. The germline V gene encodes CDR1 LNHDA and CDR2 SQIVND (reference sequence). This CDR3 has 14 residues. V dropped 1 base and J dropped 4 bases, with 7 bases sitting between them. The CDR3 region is CASSIVGGTGELFF. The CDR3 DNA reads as TGTGCCAGTAGTATAGTAGGCGGCACCGGGGAGCTGTTTTTT.

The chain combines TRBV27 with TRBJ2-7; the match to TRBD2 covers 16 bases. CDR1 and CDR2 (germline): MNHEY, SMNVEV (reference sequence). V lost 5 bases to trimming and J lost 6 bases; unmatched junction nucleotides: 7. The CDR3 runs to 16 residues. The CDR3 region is CASSPGTSGRAFEQYF. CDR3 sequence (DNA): TGTGCCAGCAGTCCCGGGACTAGCGGGAGGGCCTTCGAGCAGTACTTC.

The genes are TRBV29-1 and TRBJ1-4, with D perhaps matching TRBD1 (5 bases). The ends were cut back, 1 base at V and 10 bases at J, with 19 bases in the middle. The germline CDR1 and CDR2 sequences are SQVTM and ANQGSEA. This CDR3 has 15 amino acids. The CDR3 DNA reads TGCAGCGTTGAAGTTGTGTACGAACGGAGGGGAAAACTGTTTTTT. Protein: CSVEVVYERRGKLFF.

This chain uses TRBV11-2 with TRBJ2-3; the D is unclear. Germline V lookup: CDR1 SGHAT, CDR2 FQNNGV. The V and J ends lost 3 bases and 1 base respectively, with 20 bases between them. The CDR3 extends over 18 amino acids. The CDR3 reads CASSFPGSSGWGTDTQYF. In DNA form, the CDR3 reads TGTGCCAGCAGCTTCCCGGGTAGTTCGGGTTGGGGCACAGATACGCAGTATTTT.

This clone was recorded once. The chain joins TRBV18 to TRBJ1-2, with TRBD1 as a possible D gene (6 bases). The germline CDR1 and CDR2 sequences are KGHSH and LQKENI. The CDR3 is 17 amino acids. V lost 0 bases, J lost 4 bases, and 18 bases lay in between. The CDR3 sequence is CASSPPNGLQGRYGYTF. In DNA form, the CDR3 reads TGTGCCAGCTCACCACCAAACGGATTACAGGGACGCTATGGCTACACCTTC.